This T cell receptor (beta chain) came from a study of T-cell memory formation after mild COVID-19. Findings of the study overall: Pre-infection memory held some responding clones, suggesting pre-existing cross-reactive T cells responded. CD4/CD8 balance characterized clones contracting day 15 to 85, and CD4+ skew characterized later expanders.

The CDR3 runs 17 residues. Trimming removed 2 bases from V and 6 bases from J; junction bases left unmatched: 8. TCR alpha and TCR beta cDNA libraries carrying sample barcodes and UMIs were produced by 5'RACE using constant-segment primers. TCRdb re-analysed the 5' RACE reads in MiXCR, keeping a single row per CDR3 protein. The sample shows around 310,000 distinct CDR3 sequences, roughly 19% of them seen only once. With respect to this clonotype: As yet, its antigen is unknown.

Sample: PBMCs or a T cell subset sorted from them (not recorded which). V is TRBV12-3 or TRBV12-4 and J is TRBJ2-7; 15 positions agree with TRBD2. This receptor was obtained from a man aged 18 to 30 who had mild COVID-19 (a few samples of this study predate the infection). Cell type and time point are not known. Here the CDR3 DNA reads TGTGCCAGCAGTTTATCTCAACCGGGACTAGCGGGGGGCGAGCAGTACTTC. It translates to CASSLSQPGLAGGEQYF.